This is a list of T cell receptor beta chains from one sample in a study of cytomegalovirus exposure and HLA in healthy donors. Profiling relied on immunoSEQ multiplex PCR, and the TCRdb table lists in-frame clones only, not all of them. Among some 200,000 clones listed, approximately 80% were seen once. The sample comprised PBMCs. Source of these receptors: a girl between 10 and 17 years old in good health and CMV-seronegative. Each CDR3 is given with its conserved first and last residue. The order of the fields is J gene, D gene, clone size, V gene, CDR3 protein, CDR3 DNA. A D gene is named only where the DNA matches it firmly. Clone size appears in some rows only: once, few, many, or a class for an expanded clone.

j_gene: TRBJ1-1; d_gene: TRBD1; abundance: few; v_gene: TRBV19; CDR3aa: CASSQGVTEAFF; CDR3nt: TGTGCCAGTAGTCAGGGGGTCACTGAAGCTTTCTTT
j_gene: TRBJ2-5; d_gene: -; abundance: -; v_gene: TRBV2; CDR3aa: CASSGVAGQETQYF; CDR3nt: TGTGCCAGCAGTGGCGTGGCGGGTCAAGAGACCCAGTACTTC
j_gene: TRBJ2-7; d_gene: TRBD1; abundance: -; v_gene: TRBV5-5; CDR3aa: CASSLPQGAYEQYF; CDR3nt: TGTGCCAGCAGCTTGCCACAGGGGGCGTACGAGCAGTACTTC
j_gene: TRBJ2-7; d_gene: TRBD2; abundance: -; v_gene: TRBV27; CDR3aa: CASTSGTSGSVQYF; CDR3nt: TGTGCCAGCACTTCAGGGACTAGCGGGAGTGTGCAGTACTTC
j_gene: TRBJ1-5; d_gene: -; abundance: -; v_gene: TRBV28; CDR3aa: CASSFRINEQGQPQHF; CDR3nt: TGTGCCAGCAGTTTCCGCATAAATGAACAGGGACAGCCCCAGCATTTT
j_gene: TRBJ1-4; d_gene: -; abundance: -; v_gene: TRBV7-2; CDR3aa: CASSLSRLEKLFF; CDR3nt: TGTGCCAGCAGCTTATCTCGACTTGAAAAACTGTTTTTT
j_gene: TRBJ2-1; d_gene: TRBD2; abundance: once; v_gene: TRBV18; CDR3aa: CASSPAPVRGGSYNEQFF; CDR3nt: TGTGCCAGCTCACCGGCTCCCGTGCGGGGGGGCTCCTACAATGAGCAGTTCTTC
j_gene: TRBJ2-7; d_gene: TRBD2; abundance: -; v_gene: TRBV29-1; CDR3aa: CSVRLAGEFSEQYF; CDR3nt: TGCAGCGTGCGACTAGCGGGAGAGTTTAGCGAGCAGTACTTC
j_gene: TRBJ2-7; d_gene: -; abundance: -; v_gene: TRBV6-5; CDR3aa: CASSYSRAHEFYEQYF; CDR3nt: TGTGCCAGCAGTTACTCGAGGGCCCACGAATTCTACGAGCAGTACTTC
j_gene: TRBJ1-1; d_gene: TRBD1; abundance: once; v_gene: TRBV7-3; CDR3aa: CASSSQGQGRAFF; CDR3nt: TGTGCCAGCAGCTCACAGGGGCAGGGAAGAGCTTTCTTT
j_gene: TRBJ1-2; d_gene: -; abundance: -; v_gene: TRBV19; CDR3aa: CASSGQGPSITGYTF; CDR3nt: TGTGCCAGTAGCGGTCAGGGCCCATCTATAACCGGCTACACCTTC
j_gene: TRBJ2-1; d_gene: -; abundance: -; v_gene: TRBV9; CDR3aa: CASGAGRVLAVDEQFF; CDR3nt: TGTGCCAGCGGGGCCGGCCGGGTCCTCGCCGTGGATGAGCAGTTCTTC
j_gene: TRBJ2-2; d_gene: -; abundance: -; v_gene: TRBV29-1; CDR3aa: CSVGVGTGELFF; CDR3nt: TGCAGCGTTGGAGTCGGCACCGGGGAGCTGTTTTTT
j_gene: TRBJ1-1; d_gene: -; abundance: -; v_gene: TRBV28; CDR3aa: CASRTTEASAFF; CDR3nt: TGTGCCAGCCGCACCACGGAGGCTTCGGCTTTCTTT
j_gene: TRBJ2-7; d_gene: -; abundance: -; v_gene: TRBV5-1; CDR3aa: CASSLAGSEYEQYF; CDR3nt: TGCGCCAGCAGCTTGGCCGGGAGTGAGTACGAGCAGTACTTC
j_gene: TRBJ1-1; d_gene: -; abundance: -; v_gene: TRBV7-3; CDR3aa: CASSLTGGTEAFF; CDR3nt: TGTGCCAGCAGCTTAACAGGGGGCACTGAAGCTTTCTTT
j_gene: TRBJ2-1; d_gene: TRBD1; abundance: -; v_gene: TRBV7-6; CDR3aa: CASSLGSGGAIGEQFF; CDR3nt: TGTGCCAGCAGCTTAGGGTCAGGGGGCGCGATTGGAGAGCAGTTCTTC
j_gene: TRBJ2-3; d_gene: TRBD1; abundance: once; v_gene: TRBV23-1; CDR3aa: CASSQSEGTGCADTQYF; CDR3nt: TGCGCCAGCAGTCAATCGGAAGGGACAGGGTGCGCAGATACGCAGTATTTT
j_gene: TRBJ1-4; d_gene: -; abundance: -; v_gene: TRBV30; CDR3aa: CAWSLGQTATNEKLFF; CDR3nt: TGTGCCTGGAGCCTCGGACAGACTGCAACTAATGAAAAACTGTTTTTT
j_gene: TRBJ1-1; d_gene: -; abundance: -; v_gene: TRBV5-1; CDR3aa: CASSLFTQENTEAFF; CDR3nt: TGCGCCAGCAGCTTGTTTACCCAGGAGAACACTGAAGCTTTCTTT
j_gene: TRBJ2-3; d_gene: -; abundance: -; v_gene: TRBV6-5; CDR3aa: CASSYSRESSTDTQYF; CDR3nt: TGTGCCAGCAGTTACTCGAGGGAGTCAAGCACAGATACGCAGTATTTT
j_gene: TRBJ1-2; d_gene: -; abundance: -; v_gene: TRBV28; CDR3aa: CASRPRTGSHRYGYTF; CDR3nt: TGTGCCAGCAGACCTAGGACTGGGTCCCACCGCTATGGCTACACCTTC
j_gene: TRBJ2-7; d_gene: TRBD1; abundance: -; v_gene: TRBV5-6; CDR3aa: CASRPTWTGDSYEQYF; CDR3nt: TGTGCCAGCAGACCAACCTGGACAGGGGATTCCTACGAGCAGTACTTC
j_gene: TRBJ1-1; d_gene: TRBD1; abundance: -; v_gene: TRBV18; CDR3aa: CASSPGRGQGNTEAFF; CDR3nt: TGTGCCAGCTCACCAGGAAGGGGGCAGGGGAACACTGAAGCTTTCTTT
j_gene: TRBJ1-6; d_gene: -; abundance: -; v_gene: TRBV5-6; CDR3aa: CASSRVETLSPLHF; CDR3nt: TGTGCCAGCAGCCGGGTCGAAACTCTTTCACCCCTCCACTTT
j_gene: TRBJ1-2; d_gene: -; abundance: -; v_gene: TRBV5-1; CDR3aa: CASSQGHGIYGYTF; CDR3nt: TGCGCCAGCAGCCAGGGACACGGAATTTATGGCTACACCTTC
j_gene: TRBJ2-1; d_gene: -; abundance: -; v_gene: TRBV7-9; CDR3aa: CASSAGLLKSSYNEQFF; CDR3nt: TGTGCCAGCAGCGCAGGACTGCTGAAAAGCTCCTACAATGAGCAGTTCTTC
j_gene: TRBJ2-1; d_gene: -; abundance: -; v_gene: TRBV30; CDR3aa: CAWRPPGRDHNEQFF; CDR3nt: TGTGCCTGGAGACCCCCAGGGCGGGATCACAATGAGCAGTTCTTC
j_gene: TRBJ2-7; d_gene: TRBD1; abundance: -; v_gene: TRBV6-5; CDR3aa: CASSSTGTGFYEQYF; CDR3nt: TGTGCCAGCAGTTCTACCGGGACAGGGTTCTACGAGCAGTACTTC
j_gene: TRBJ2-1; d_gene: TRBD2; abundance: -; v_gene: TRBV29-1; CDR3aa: CSVEDRGGHYNEQFF; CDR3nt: TGCAGCGTTGAAGATCGCGGGGGGCACTACAATGAGCAGTTCTTC
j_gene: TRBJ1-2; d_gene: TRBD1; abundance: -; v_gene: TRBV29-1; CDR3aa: CSVSGTAGNYGYTF; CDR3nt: TGCAGCGTTTCTGGGACAGCTGGTAACTATGGCTACACCTTC
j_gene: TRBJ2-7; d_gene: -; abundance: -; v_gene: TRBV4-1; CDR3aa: CASSQDAWTASSYEQYF; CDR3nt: TGCGCCAGCAGCCAAGATGCCTGGACAGCGAGCTCCTACGAGCAGTACTTC
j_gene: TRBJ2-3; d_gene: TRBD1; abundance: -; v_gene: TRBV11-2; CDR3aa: CASSPPGTGFRLLF; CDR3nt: TGTGCCAGCAGCCCACCGGGGACAGGGTTTCGGCTCCTGTTC
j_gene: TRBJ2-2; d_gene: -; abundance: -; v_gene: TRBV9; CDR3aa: CASSSRQANTGELFF; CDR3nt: TGTGCCAGCAGCTCGAGACAGGCGAACACCGGGGAGCTGTTTTTT
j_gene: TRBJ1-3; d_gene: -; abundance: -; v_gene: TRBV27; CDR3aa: CASSDRGLSGNTIYF; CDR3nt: TGTGCCAGCAGTGACCGTGGGCTCTCTGGAAACACCATATATTTT
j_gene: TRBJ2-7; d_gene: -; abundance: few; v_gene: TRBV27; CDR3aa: CASSRDLGSYYEQYF; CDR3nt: TGTGCCAGCAGCCGAGATTTGGGCAGCTATTACGAGCAGTACTTC
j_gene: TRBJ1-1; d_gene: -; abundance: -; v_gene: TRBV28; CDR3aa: CASSDPGGKNTEAFF; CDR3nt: TGTGCCAGCAGCGACCCAGGAGGGAAGAACACTGAAGCTTTCTTT
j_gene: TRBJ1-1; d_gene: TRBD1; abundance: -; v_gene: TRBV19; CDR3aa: CASSIAGQGTEAFF; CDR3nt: TGTGCCAGTAGTATAGCGGGACAGGGCACTGAAGCTTTCTTT
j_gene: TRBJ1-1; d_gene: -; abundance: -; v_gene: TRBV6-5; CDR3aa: CASARFGNTEAFF; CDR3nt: TGTGCCAGCGCGAGGTTTGGGAACACTGAAGCTTTCTTT
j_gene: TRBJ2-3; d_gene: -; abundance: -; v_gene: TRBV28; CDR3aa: CAIERSTDTQYF; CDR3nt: TGTGCCATCGAGCGGAGCACAGATACGCAGTATTTT
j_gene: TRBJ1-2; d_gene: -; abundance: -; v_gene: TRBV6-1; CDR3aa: CASSERANYGYTF; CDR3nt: TGTGCCAGCAGCGAACGAGCGAACTATGGCTACACCTTC
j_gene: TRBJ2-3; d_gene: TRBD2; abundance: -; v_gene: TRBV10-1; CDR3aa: CASSSGRGGTDTQYF; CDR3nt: TGCGCCAGCAGTAGCGGGAGAGGCGGCACAGATACGCAGTATTTT
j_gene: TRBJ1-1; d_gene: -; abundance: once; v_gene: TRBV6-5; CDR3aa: CASSYSRDTEAFF; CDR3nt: TGTGCCAGCAGTTACTCGCGGGACACTGAAGCTTTCTTT
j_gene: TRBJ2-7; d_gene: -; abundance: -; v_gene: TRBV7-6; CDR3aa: CASSLVKGYEQYF; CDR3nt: TGTGCCAGCAGCTTAGTTAAGGGGTACGAGCAGTACTTC
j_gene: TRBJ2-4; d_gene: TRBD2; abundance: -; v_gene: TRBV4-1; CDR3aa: CASSQDTSGRTLAKNIQYF; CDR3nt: TGCGCCAGCAGCCAAGATACTAGCGGAAGAACATTAGCCAAAAACATTCAGTACTTC
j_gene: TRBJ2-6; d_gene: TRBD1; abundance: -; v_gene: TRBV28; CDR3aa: CASSLTGGYSGANVLTF; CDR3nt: TGTGCCAGCAGTTTGACAGGGGGCTACTCTGGGGCCAACGTCCTGACTTTC
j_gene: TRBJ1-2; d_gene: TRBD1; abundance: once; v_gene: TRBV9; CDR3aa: CASSVGTGDYGYTF; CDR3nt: TGTGCCAGCAGCGTAGGGACAGGAGATTATGGCTACACCTTC
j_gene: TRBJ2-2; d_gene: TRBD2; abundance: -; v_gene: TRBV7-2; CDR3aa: CASSSWLAVQNTGELFF; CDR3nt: TGTGCCAGCAGCTCATGGCTAGCGGTCCAGAACACCGGGGAGCTGTTTTTT
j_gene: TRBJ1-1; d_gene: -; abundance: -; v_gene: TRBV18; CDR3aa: CASSGEIEAEAFF; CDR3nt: TGTGCCAGCTCAGGGGAGATCGAAGCTGAAGCTTTCTTT
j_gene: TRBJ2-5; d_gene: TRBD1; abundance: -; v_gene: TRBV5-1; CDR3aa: CASSLDRGVEEETQYF; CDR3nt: TGCGCCAGCAGCTTAGACAGGGGGGTCGAGGAAGAGACCCAGTACTTC
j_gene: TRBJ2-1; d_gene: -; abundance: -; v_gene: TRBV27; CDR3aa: CASSLANEQFF; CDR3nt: TGTGCCAGCAGTCTAGCGAATGAGCAGTTCTTC
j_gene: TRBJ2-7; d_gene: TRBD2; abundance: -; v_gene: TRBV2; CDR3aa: CATRTSGSYEQYF; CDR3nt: TGTGCCACACGAACTAGCGGGAGCTACGAGCAGTACTTC
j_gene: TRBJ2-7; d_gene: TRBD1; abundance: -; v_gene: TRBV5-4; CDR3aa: CASTSGTEGPYEQYF; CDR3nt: TGTGCCAGCACCTCTGGGACAGAGGGACCCTACGAGCAGTACTTC
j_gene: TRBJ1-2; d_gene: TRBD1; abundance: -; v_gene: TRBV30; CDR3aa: CAWTRTGNYGYTF; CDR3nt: TGTGCCTGGACTCGGACAGGGAACTATGGCTACACCTTC
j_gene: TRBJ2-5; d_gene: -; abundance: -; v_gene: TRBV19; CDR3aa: CASSMGASVKETQYF; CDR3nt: TGTGCCAGTAGTATGGGGGCGTCCGTCAAAGAGACCCAGTACTTC
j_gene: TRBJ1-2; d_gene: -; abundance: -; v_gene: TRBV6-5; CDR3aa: CASRAGDYGYTF; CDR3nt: TGTGCCAGCAGGGCCGGGGACTATGGCTACACCTTC
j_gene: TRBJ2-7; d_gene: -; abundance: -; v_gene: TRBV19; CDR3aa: CASSLQGPGIYEQYF; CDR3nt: TGTGCCAGCAGCCTACAGGGACCCGGGATCTACGAGCAGTACTTC
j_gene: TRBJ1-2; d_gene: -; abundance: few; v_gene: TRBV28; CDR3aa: CASSLEGGNYGYTF; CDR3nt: TGTGCCAGCAGTTTAGAAGGGGGTAACTATGGCTACACCTTC
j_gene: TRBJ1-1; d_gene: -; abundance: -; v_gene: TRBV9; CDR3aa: CASSAPHSGGTEAFF; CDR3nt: TGTGCCAGCAGCGCCCCCCATTCGGGGGGCACTGAAGCTTTCTTT
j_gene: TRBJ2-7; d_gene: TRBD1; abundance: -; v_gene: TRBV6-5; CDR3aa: CASSRDRENYEQYF; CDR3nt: TGTGCCAGCAGCCGGGACAGAGAGAACTACGAGCAGTACTTC